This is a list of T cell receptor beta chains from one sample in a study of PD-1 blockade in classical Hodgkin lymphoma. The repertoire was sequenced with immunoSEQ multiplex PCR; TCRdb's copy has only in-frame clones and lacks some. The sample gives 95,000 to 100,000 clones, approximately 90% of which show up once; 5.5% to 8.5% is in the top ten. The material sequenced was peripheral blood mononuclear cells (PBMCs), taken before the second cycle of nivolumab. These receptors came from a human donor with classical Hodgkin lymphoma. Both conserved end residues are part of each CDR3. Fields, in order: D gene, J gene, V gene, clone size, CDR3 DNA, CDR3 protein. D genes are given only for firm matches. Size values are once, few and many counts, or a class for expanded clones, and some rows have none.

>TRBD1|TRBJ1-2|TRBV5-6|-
TGTGCCAGCAGCCCTCCAGGGGGCAACTATGGCTACACCTTC
CASSPPGGNYGYTF
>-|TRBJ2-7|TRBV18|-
TGTGCCAGCTCACCGGTGGGTGGGTCCTACGAGCAGTACTTC
CASSPVGGSYEQYF
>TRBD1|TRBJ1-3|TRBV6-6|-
TGTGCCAGCAGCCTGGACAGGAGCTCTGGAAACACCATATATTTT
CASSLDRSSGNTIYF
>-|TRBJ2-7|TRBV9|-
TGTGCCAGCAGCAGCCAGGGGTACGAGCAGTACTTC
CASSSQGYEQYF
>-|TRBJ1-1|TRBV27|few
TGTGCCAGCAGTTTATCGGGCCCGGGACTAGAAGCTTTCTTT
CASSLSGPGLEAFF
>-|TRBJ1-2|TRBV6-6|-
TGTGCCAGCAGCCTCGTAGCTAACTATGGCTACACCTTC
CASSLVANYGYTF
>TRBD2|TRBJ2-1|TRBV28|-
TGTGCCAGCAGTTTTGGTGGTAGCGGGGGCCCTTTAAGCTCCTACAATGAGCAGTTCTTC
CASSFGGSGGPLSSYNEQFF
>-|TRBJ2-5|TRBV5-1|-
TGCGCCAGCAGCCCCTACACCGGGACGGCCCAAGAGACCCAGTACTTC
CASSPYTGTAQETQYF
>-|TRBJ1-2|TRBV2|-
TGTGCCAGCAGTGCAAGTGGACTAGGGGGCTACACCTTC
CASSASGLGGYTF
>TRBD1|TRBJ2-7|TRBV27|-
TGTGCCAGCAAACTACAGGGGGCCTACGAGCAGTACTTC
CASKLQGAYEQYF
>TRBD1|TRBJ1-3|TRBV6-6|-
TGTGCCAGCATCGAGGGGGCGCGTGGAAACACCATATATTTT
CASIEGARGNTIYF
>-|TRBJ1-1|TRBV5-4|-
TGTGCCAGCAGCTTGGGACAGGCGAACACTGAAGCTTTCTTT
CASSLGQANTEAFF
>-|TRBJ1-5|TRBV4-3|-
TGCGCCAGCAGCCAAGACGACGGATCCAATCAGCCCCAGCATTTT
CASSQDDGSNQPQHF
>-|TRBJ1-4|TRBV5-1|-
TGCGCCAGCAGCTTGTCTCCAGGGGAAGAAAAACTGTTTTTT
CASSLSPGEEKLFF
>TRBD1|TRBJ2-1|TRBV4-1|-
TGCGCCAGCAGCCAAGATCTCGGCGGGACAGGGCAGTTCTTC
CASSQDLGGTGQFF
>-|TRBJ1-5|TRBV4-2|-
TGTGCCAGCAGCCAAGAGATCTGGGGCAATCAGCCCCAGCATTTT
CASSQEIWGNQPQHF